These T cell receptor beta chains were read from a single sample in a study of cytomegalovirus exposure and HLA in healthy donors. Here immunoSEQ multiplex PCR was the method, and the copy in TCRdb shows in-frame clones only, minus some. The sample includes about 120,000 clones, roughly four fifths of them seen just once. Input material: PBMCs. These receptors came from a man younger than 30 in good health and CMV-seronegative. Both conserved end residues are part of each CDR3. A D gene is named only where the DNA matches it firmly. Rows may omit the clone size; those that give it use once, few, many or a size class.

TRBV7-9	TRBJ1-3	TRBD1	NA	CATPGTGYSGNTIYF	TGTGCCACCCCTGGGACAGGCTACTCTGGAAACACCATATATTTT
TRBV6-1	TRBJ2-5	NA	NA	CASSEDRVVETQYF	TGTGCCAGCAGTGAAGACAGGGTTGTAGAGACCCAGTACTTC
TRBV2	TRBJ1-2	TRBD1	NA	CASRLSPGQGIGYTF	TGTGCCAGCAGATTATCGCCGGGACAGGGAATTGGCTACACCTTC
TRBV7-9	TRBJ2-5	NA	NA	CASSRLGTQETQYF	TGTGCCAGCAGCCGACTAGGAACCCAAGAGACCCAGTACTTC
TRBV6-6	TRBJ1-2	TRBD1	NA	CASSQGGYYGYTF	TGTGCCAGCAGCCAGGGGGGTTACTATGGCTACACCTTC
TRBV9	TRBJ1-1	TRBD1	NA	CASSGRDRGQGNTEAFF	TGTGCCAGCAGCGGCCGGGACAGGGGGCAAGGGAACACTGAAGCTTTCTTT
TRBV7-2	TRBJ1-1	TRBD1	NA	CASSTTGVEAFF	TGTGCCAGCAGCACGACAGGGGTTGAAGCTTTCTTT
TRBV19	TRBJ2-7	NA	NA	CASSRAGTSYEQYF	TGTGCCAGTAGCCGTGCAGGTACCTCCTACGAGCAGTACTTC
TRBV19	TRBJ2-7	NA	NA	CASSMGGLDEQYF	TGTGCCAGTAGTATGGGGGGGCTCGACGAGCAGTACTTC
TRBV18	TRBJ2-3	NA	NA	CASSLDRKADTQYF	TGTGCCAGCTCACTGGACAGAAAGGCAGATACGCAGTATTTT
TRBV5-6	TRBJ2-1	NA	few	CASSLGGHGDPEQFF	TGTGCCAGCAGCTTGGGGGGACACGGGGACCCTGAGCAGTTCTTC
TRBV7-2	TRBJ1-5	NA	once	CASSLGGVSNQPQHF	TGTGCCAGCAGCTTAGGGGGGGTGAGCAATCAGCCCCAGCATTTT
TRBV6-5	TRBJ2-7	TRBD1	NA	CASSHRTGDYEQYF	TGTGCCAGCAGTCATAGGACAGGGGACTACGAGCAGTACTTC
TRBV7-9	TRBJ1-1	NA	NA	CASSLKGLENTEAFF	TGTGCCAGCAGCTTGAAGGGGTTGGAGAACACTGAAGCTTTCTTT
TRBV9	TRBJ2-2	NA	NA	CASSVGGPPNTGELFF	TGTGCCAGCAGCGTAGGAGGGCCACCGAACACCGGGGAGCTGTTTTTT
TRBV28	TRBJ1-2	NA	NA	CATREGGYTF	TGTGCCACACGAGAGGGCGGCTACACCTTC
TRBV9	TRBJ2-1	TRBD2	once	CASSVASPSGDSYNEQFF	TGTGCCAGCAGCGTAGCAAGTCCTAGCGGGGACTCCTACAATGAGCAGTTCTTC
TRBV10-3	TRBJ1-2	NA	NA	CAIRADSNYGYTF	TGTGCCATCAGGGCGGACAGCAACTATGGCTACACCTTC
TRBV5-4	TRBJ2-7	TRBD2	NA	CASSLASSGGSEQYF	TGTGCCAGCAGCTTGGCCAGCAGTGGCGGGAGCGAGCAGTACTTC
TRBV11-1	TRBJ2-5	NA	once	CASSTSGWGETQYF	TGTGCCAGCAGCACGAGCGGGTGGGGGGAGACCCAGTACTTC
TRBV5-1	TRBJ2-2	NA	few	CASSDGGRGTGELFF	TGCGCCAGCAGCGACGGTGGAAGGGGAACCGGGGAGCTGTTTTTT
TRBV15	TRBJ2-2	NA	once	CATRHAGDFDTGELFF	TGTGCCACCAGGCACGCGGGTGACTTCGACACCGGGGAGCTGTTTTTT
TRBV19	TRBJ1-5	TRBD1	few	CASSFPTGGYVQPQHF	TGTGCCAGTAGTTTCCCGACAGGGGGCTACGTCCAGCCCCAGCATTTT
TRBV21-1	TRBJ1-2	NA	once	CASSLKVGRELNYGYTF	TGTGCCAGCAGCTTAAAAGTGGGGAGGGAACTAAACTATGGCTACACCTTC
TRBV5-1	TRBJ1-1	NA	NA	CASSLATGAFNTEAFF	TGCGCCAGCAGCTTGGCGACAGGTGCCTTTAACACTGAAGCTTTCTTT
TRBV9	TRBJ2-7	NA	NA	CASSVVQGGGEQYF	TGTGCCAGCAGCGTAGTACAGGGAGGGGGCGAGCAGTACTTC
TRBV5-5	TRBJ2-3	NA	NA	CASSLWMTDAQYF	TGTGCCAGCAGCTTATGGATGACTGATGCGCAGTATTTT
TRBV6-1	TRBJ2-3	NA	NA	CASSEQGTDTQYF	TGTGCCAGCAGTGAACAGGGCACAGATACGCAGTATTTT
TRBV7-6	TRBJ2-1	NA	NA	CASSLARGEQFF	TGTGCCAGCAGCTTAGCAAGGGGTGAGCAGTTCTTC
TRBV7-7	TRBJ2-1	NA	NA	CASSSGQARNEQFF	TGTGCCAGCAGCTCAGGACAAGCAAGGAATGAGCAGTTCTTC
TRBV6-5	TRBJ1-1	NA	NA	CASSSGFQGTEAFF	TGTGCCAGCAGTTCGGGATTTCAGGGGACTGAAGCTTTCTTT
TRBV4-1	TRBJ2-3	NA	NA	CASSQMIRSVDTQYF	TGCGCCAGCAGCCAAATGATAAGGAGTGTAGATACGCAGTATTTT
TRBV7-6	TRBJ2-7	NA	NA	CASSTPGEIHEQYF	TGTGCCAGCAGCACCCCAGGGGAGATTCACGAGCAGTACTTC
TRBV5-4	TRBJ2-5	NA	NA	CASSEWRTEETQYF	TGTGCCAGCAGCGAGTGGCGGACAGAAGAGACCCAGTACTTC
TRBV6-5	TRBJ2-7	NA	once	CASSRDTGYYEQYF	TGTGCCAGCAGTAGAGACACAGGTTACTACGAGCAGTACTTC
TRBV10-2	TRBJ1-5	NA	NA	CASSDFGVQGQPQHF	TGCGCCAGCAGTGATTTCGGGGTGCAGGGGCAGCCCCAGCATTTT
TRBV7-8	TRBJ1-2	NA	NA	CASSLGGAVSYGYTF	TGTGCCAGCAGCTTAGGAGGAGCTGTTAGCTATGGCTACACCTTC
TRBV5-6	TRBJ1-1	NA	NA	CASSLAGNTEAFF	TGTGCCAGCAGCTTGGCAGGGAACACTGAAGCTTTCTTT
TRBV4-1	TRBJ1-1	NA	NA	CASSHWGGRGKTEAFF	TGCGCCAGCAGCCATTGGGGGGGCAGGGGAAAAACTGAAGCTTTCTTT
TRBV9	TRBJ1-2	TRBD1	NA	CASSVGQGGYTF	TGTGCCAGCAGCGTCGGACAGGGAGGCTACACCTTC
TRBV5-1	TRBJ2-7	NA	NA	CASSLEGATFTYEQYF	TGCGCCAGCAGCTTGGAAGGGGCAACATTTACCTACGAGCAGTACTTC
TRBV20-1	TRBJ1-2	NA	NA	CSARLTRGYTF	TGCAGTGCGAGGCTCACTAGGGGCTACACCTTC
TRBV7-8	TRBJ2-7	NA	few	CASSPPVSPRSSEQYF	TGTGCCAGCAGCCCACCCGTTAGCCCACGTTCCTCCGAGCAGTACTTC
TRBV19	TRBJ2-3	NA	once	CASSIQRAPTDTQYF	TGTGCCAGTAGTATTCAGCGGGCACCCACAGATACGCAGTATTTT
TRBV5-1	TRBJ2-4	TRBD1	NA	CASSRTGGENIQYF	TGCGCCAGCAGCCGGACAGGGGGGGAAAACATTCAGTACTTC
TRBV14	TRBJ2-3	TRBD2	NA	CASSPLGGAADTQYF	TGTGCCAGCAGCCCCTTGGGAGGGGCCGCAGATACGCAGTATTTT
TRBV29-1	TRBJ1-1	TRBD1	NA	CSAGGSNTEAFF	TGCAGCGCAGGGGGTTCGAACACTGAAGCTTTCTTT
TRBV7-3	TRBJ1-1	NA	few	CASSLGPTEGTEAFF	TGTGCCAGCAGCTTAGGGCCTACTGAAGGCACTGAAGCTTTCTTT
TRBV27	TRBJ1-5	NA	NA	CASSVSGWDQPQHF	TGTGCCAGCAGTGTCTCAGGGTGGGATCAGCCCCAGCATTTT
TRBV7-9	TRBJ1-2	NA	NA	CASSFPTGEGYTF	TGTGCCAGCAGCTTCCCGACCGGAGAAGGCTACACCTTC
TRBV18	TRBJ2-1	TRBD1	NA	CASSPMGQGSYNEQFF	TGTGCCAGCTCACCCATGGGACAGGGCTCCTACAATGAGCAGTTCTTC
TRBV6-1	TRBJ2-5	TRBD1	NA	CASRTTGGARETQYF	TGTGCCAGCAGAACGACAGGGGGCGCGAGGGAGACCCAGTACTTC
TRBV5-1	TRBJ1-1	NA	NA	CASSRRTEMNTEAFF	TGCGCCAGCAGCAGACGGACAGAGATGAACACTGAAGCTTTCTTT
TRBV6-4	TRBJ1-2	TRBD1	once	CASSDSWDRGRGYYGYTF	TGTGCCAGCAGTGACTCATGGGACAGGGGGCGCGGTTACTATGGCTACACCTTC